This T cell receptor beta chain was sequenced during a study of T-cell memory formation after mild COVID-19. There are a few counts of this clonotype. Its antigen is undetermined. The CDR3 consists of 15 residues. Germline V gene lookup returns CDR1 LNHDA and CDR2 SQIVND (reference sequence). The V and J ends lost 5 bases and 9 bases, in that order; junction bases with no gene match: 12. TCRdb ran MiXCR on the 5' RACE reads and lists one entry per CDR3 protein. The sample lists about 440,000 distinct CDR3 sequences, approximately 20% occurring once. Findings and limits, study-wide: SARS-CoV-2 specificity of second-wave clones peaking day 37 was unconfirmed. The study found balanced CD4/CD8 in clones contracting day 15 to 85 and a CD4+ lean in later expanders.

The V and J genes are TRBV19 and TRBJ2-1, with TRBD2 matching over 8 bases. Sequenced input: PBMCs or a T cell subset sorted from them (not recorded which). This TCR derives from an adult woman who had mild COVID-19 (a few samples of this study predate the infection). Cell type and time point are not known. As DNA, the CDR3 is TGTGCCAGTAGTCTAACCGGGACTAGTGTAGCTGAGCAGTTCTTC. It codes for CASSLTGTSVAEQFF.